Below are 9 T cell receptor beta chains sequenced from a single sample in a study of T cells after yellow fever vaccination. TCRdb reprocessed the 5' RACE reads with MiXCR, giving one entry per CDR3 protein. This table has some 200,000 distinct CDR3 sequences, approximately 11% appearing once. This specimen was CD8+ T cells sorted from PBMCs, taken 15 days after the yellow fever booster vaccination. These TCRs come from a man between 18 and 35 years old who received the YFV17D yellow fever vaccine.

The V call is TRBV11-2, the J call TRBJ1-1, with D hard to call. This CDR3 comprises 12 residues. Per germline, CDR1 SGHAT and CDR2 FQNNGV. Trimming cost V 4 bases and J 6 bases, with 9 bases left between them. As DNA, the CDR3 is TGTGCCAGCAGCTCTCCCATCGCTGAAGCTTTCTTT. The encoded protein is CASSSPIAEAFF.

This clonotype came up many times. CDR3 in DNA: TGCAGTGCTAGAGTGTTGGTCAGACGTAGCCCGGGGACAGATACGCAGTATTTT. Residues: CSARVLVRRSPGTDTQYF. This chain joins TRBV20-1 and TRBJ2-3; possible D gene TRBD2, 5 bases. The germline V and J ends were trimmed by 1 base and 3 bases, with 23 bases remaining between them. This CDR3 has 18 residues. Germline CDR1 reads DFQATT; CDR2 reads SNEGSKA (reference sequence).

This clonotype was seen at least ten times. The chain joins TRBV11-2 to TRBJ1-6; D not resolved. This CDR3 has 16 amino acids. Germline V gene data show CDR1 as SGHAT and CDR2 as FQNNGV. V gave up 4 bases and J gave up 3 bases, with 13 bases separating them. The CDR3: CASSSALEFYNSPLHF. The CDR3 coding sequence is TGTGCCAGCAGCTCGGCCTTAGAGTTCTATAATTCACCCCTCCACTTT.

This clonotype has only a few counts. The CDR3 coding sequence is TGTGCCAGCAGCTTAGCGACAGACCCTGGGGCAGATACGCAGTATTTT. It encodes CASSLATDPGADTQYF. The chain links TRBV7-9 to TRBJ2-3; possible D gene TRBD1, 5 bases. CDR1 SEHNR and CDR2 FQNEAQ come from the germline V gene (reference sequence). Trimming cost V 0 bases and J 4 bases, with 14 bases left between them. This CDR3 region has 16 residues.

There are a few counts of this clonotype. This chain's CDR3 is CASSLGTGFQNGYTF. The CDR3, as DNA: TGTGCCAGCAGCCTTGGGACAGGGTTTCAGAATGGCTACACCTTC. The genes are TRBV7-9 and TRBJ1-2; the match to TRBD1 covers 9 bases. The CDR3 has 15 residues. Trimming cost V 5 bases and J 6 bases; bases outside gene matches: 10. CDR1 SEHNR and CDR2 FQNEAQ come from the germline V gene (reference sequence).

In this sample, this clonotype turned up a few times. The rearrangement joins TRBV6-4 to TRBJ2-1; 10 bases are shared with TRBD2. This CDR3 spans 16 amino acids. Losses at the gene ends were 0 bases for V and 9 bases for J; bases not matched to a gene: 8. Germline CDR1 reads MRHNA; CDR2 reads SNTAGT. CDR3 sequence (DNA): TGTGCCAGCAGTGACTCGGGGGTAGCGGGGGGTCGTGAGCAGTTCTTC. Its translation: CASSDSGVAGGREQFF.

The CDR3 DNA reads TGTGCCACCAGTGTGGGGGACAGTCCCCTTGGCTACACCTTC. Encoded protein: CATSVGDSPLGYTF. This chain connects TRBV24-1 to TRBJ1-2, with 7 positions matching TRBD1. The V gene end was trimmed by 5 bases and the J gene end by 7 bases; junction bases not matched to a gene: 9. Germline V gene data show CDR1 as KGHDR and CDR2 as SFDVKD. This CDR3 region has 14 residues.

The table lists this clonotype with a few counts. The gene calls are TRBV12-3 or TRBV12-4 and TRBJ2-3, with 7 bases identical to TRBD2. J was trimmed by 6 bases and V by 6 bases; bases with no gene match: 15. CDR3 length: 16 amino acids. For the CDR3, the DNA is TGTGCCAGCAGCCCCGGTGGCGGGGGATTGGGTGATACGCAGTATTTT. This translates into CASSPGGGGLGDTQYF.

This clonotype was seen only a few times. V gene TRBV7-2 combines with J gene TRBJ2-7; D call uncertain. The CDR3 has 15 amino acids. Germline V gene sequence: CDR1 SGHTA, CDR2 FQGNSA. V lost 5 bases to trimming and J lost 1 base, with 15 bases between them. CDR3 DNA: TGTGCCAGCAGCGCCCGAGAGGCGGATTCCTACGAGCAGTACGTC. Translated: CASSAREADSYEQYV.